Listed here are 14 T cell receptor beta chains from one sample, sequenced in a study of spatial heterogeneity in lung cancer. Findings and limits, study-wide: Expanded intratumoral alpha and beta TCR counts tracked tumor mutation counts.

Antigens of these TCRs are unknown. TCRdb used MiXCR to reprocess the 5' RACE reads, holding one entry per CDR3 protein. The table shows 8,000 to 9,500 distinct CDR3 sequences, with around 7% occurring only once. Regarding time point: sample taken at primary tumor resection. The sequencing here drew on lung tumor tissue, taken at surgery. All receptors derive from a male donor with early-stage non-small cell lung cancer.

This clonotype occurred many times. The chain has TRBV7-9 and TRBJ1-1, with D possibly being TRBD1 (6 bases). This CDR3 is 16 amino acids long. V lost 4 bases to trimming and J lost 2 bases, with 17 bases between them. Per the germline V gene, CDR1 is SEHNR and CDR2 is FQNEAQ (reference sequence). CDR3 coding DNA: TGTGCCAGCAGCTCCTCAAGGGGGGCGCCTAACACTGAAGCTTTCTTT. Translating it yields CASSSSRGAPNTEAFF.

This clonotype was found many times. The chain links TRBV4-1 to TRBJ2-1, with D possibly TRBD2 on 6 matching bases. The CDR3 contains 16 residues. Germline CDR1 is MGHRA and CDR2 is YSYEKL. V was clipped by 3 bases and J by 4 bases, with 16 bases between them. This CDR3 reads CASSHTQEGSYNEQFF. As DNA, the CDR3 is TGCGCCAGCAGCCACACTCAGGAGGGGTCGTACAATGAGCAGTTCTTC.

There are many counts of this clonotype. The chain combines TRBV19 with TRBJ2-7; possible D gene TRBD1, 6 bases. Deletions cut 5 bases from V and 7 bases from J, with 15 bases between. Germline assignment: CDR1 LNHDA and CDR2 SQIVND (reference sequence). The CDR3 runs 13 residues. For the CDR3, the DNA is TGTGCCAGTAGTTTCGCAGGGGCCTGGGAGCAGTACTTC. Protein sequence: CASSFAGAWEQYF.

This clonotype is deemed medium-sized. The CDR3 DNA is TGTGCCAGCAGCTTTGGCGGACGAGCCCGTGGCTACACCTTC. This sequence encodes CASSFGGRARGYTF. The chain is built from TRBV7-8 and TRBJ1-2; no clear D gene. Trimming took off 3 bases at V and 7 bases at J, with 15 bases between the two ends. Germline assignment: CDR1 SGHVS and CDR2 FQNEAQ. This CDR3 is built from 14 residues.

Only one count was recorded for this clonotype. The chain is built from TRBV6-2 or TRBV6-3 and TRBJ2-1; the match to TRBD2 covers 7 bases. The CDR3 spans 16 residues. Trimming at V came to 4 bases and at J to 3 bases, leaving 9 bases not matched to a gene. Germline CDR1 reads MNHEY; CDR2 reads SVGEGT. CDR3 protein: CASSSPRSGDYNEQFF. CDR3 coding DNA: TGTGCCAGCAGTTCCCCGAGGAGCGGGGACTACAATGAGCAGTTCTTC.

By sample fraction, this clonotype is medium-sized (0.01 to 0.1%). V usage is TRBV6-5 and J usage is TRBJ2-2, with D possibly being TRBD2 (7 bases). In germline, CDR1 is MNHEY, CDR2 SVGAGI. The CDR3 extends over 13 amino acids. The V end lost 6 bases, the J end lost 5 bases, and 10 bases lay between the germline ends. In DNA form, the CDR3 reads TGTGCCAGCAGGAAGGGGGGGACCGGGGAGCTGTTTTTT. Its protein product is CASRKGGTGELFF.

CDR3 residues: CASGPGLAGVDEQFF. The DNA of the CDR3 is TGTGCTAGTGGCCCGGGACTAGCGGGAGTGGATGAGCAGTTCTTC. The chain is built from TRBV12-5 and TRBJ2-1, with 14 bases fitting TRBD2. The J segment lost 8 bases and the V segment lost 6 bases, leaving 6 bases of the junction unmatched. The germline V gene encodes CDR1 LGHNT and CDR2 FRNRAP. The CDR3 length is 15 residues.

This clonotype ranks as medium-sized. The chain combines TRBV5-1 with TRBJ1-5, with D possibly TRBD1 on 5 matching bases. The germline V gene encodes CDR1 SGHRS and CDR2 YFSETQ. V was shortened by 1 base and J by 3 bases, with 14 bases between the two germline ends. This CDR3 region has 16 residues. CDR3 sequence (DNA): TGCGCCAGCAGCTTGACGGGGGAAGGTCCCAATCAGCCCCAGCATTTT. It is translated as CASSLTGEGPNQPQHF.

This clonotype was seen ten or more times. This CDR3 is CASSGTGGRTDTQYF. The CDR3 DNA sequence: TGTGCCAGCAGCGGGACAGGAGGTCGCACAGATACGCAGTATTTT. The V and J genes are TRBV27 and TRBJ2-3; 8 positions agree with TRBD1. Germline V gene lookup returns CDR1 MNHEY and CDR2 SMNVEV (reference sequence). This CDR3 spans 15 amino acids. The trim removed 6 bases at V and 1 base at J, leaving 6 bases unmatched.

This clonotype showed up just a few times. One base away lies a much larger clone, so this may be a sequencing read error. The J gene is TRBJ2-5, the V gene TRBV28; a weak D match, TRBD1 (6 bases). This CDR3 region has 15 residues. Germline values: CDR1 MDHEN, CDR2 SYDVKM. The CDR3 reads CVSSLHAQGHGTQYF. The CDR3 region has the DNA TGTGTCAGCAGTTTACACGCACAGGGCCACGGGACCCAGTACTTC.

This clonotype is termed medium-sized. The gene calls are TRBV7-2 and TRBJ1-2; no clear D. Trimming removed 5 bases at V and 1 base at J, with 11 bases between. In germline, CDR1 is SGHTA, CDR2 FQGNSA. The CDR3 totals 14 residues. Written as DNA, the CDR3 is TGTGCCAGCAGCCGCTCACCGGATAACTATGGCTACACCTTC. Translation: CASSRSPDNYGYTF.

This clonotype is categorized as medium-sized. The chain links TRBV29-1 to TRBJ2-5; D unclear. The CDR3 consists of 13 residues. Trimming cost V 3 bases and J 1 base, with 9 bases left between them. CDR1 is SQVTM, CDR2 ANQGSEA, per germline. CDR3 in DNA: TGCAGCGTTGATGCCAGTACCCAAGAGACCCAGTACTTC. Amino acids: CSVDASTQETQYF. Full variable domain (rest looked up from reference TRBV29-1 and TRBJ2-5): SAVISQKPSRDICQRGTSLTIQCQVDSQVTMMFWYRQQPGQSLTLIATANQGSEATYESGFVIDKFPISRPNLTFSTLTVSNMSPEDSSIYLCSVDASTQETQYFGPGTRLLVL.

This clonotype was seen repeatedly, ten times or more. The chain is built from TRBV5-1 and TRBJ2-1; TRBD1 matches at 10 bases. V shed 3 bases, J shed 7 bases, and the junction held 10 bases outside the gene matches. The germline gives CDR1 SGHRS, CDR2 YFSETQ. The CDR3 length is 16 residues. The CDR3 protein is CASSSRTGGDENEQFF. The CDR3 DNA sequence: TGCGCCAGCAGCTCGAGGACAGGGGGAGATGAAAATGAGCAGTTCTTC.

In its sample, this clonotype is medium-sized. The chain carries TRBV20-1 and TRBJ2-3, with 14 bases that match TRBD2. Germline V CDR1 and CDR2: DFQATT, SNEGSKA (reference sequence). V dropped 5 bases and J dropped 0; count of bases not matched to a gene: 10. This CDR3 spans 18 amino acids. CDR3 bases: TGCAGTGCTGCGACTAGCGGGGGGGCCGGTTCTAGCACAGATACGCAGTATTTT. Its protein product is CSAATSGGAGSSTDTQYF.